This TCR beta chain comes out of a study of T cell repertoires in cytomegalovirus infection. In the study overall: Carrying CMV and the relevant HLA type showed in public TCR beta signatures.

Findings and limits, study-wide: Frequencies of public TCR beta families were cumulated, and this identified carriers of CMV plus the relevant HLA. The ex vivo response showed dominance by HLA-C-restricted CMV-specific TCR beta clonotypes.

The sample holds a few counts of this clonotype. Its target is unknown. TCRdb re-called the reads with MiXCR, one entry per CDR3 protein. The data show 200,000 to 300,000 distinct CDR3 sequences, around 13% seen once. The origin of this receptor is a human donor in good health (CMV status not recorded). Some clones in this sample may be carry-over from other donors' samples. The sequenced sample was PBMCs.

The DNA of the CDR3 is TGTGCCAGCAGCTTAACGGGGGGACTGTTGAAAGAGACCCAGTACTTC. It yields the protein CASSLTGGLLKETQYF. The V gene is TRBV7-3, the J gene TRBJ2-5; weak D call: TRBD2 (6 bases). The CDR3 runs to 16 residues. Germline assignment: CDR1 SGHTA and CDR2 FQGTGA. Deletions cut 0 bases from V and 3 bases from J, with 14 bases between.